This TCR beta chain was identified during a study of cytomegalovirus exposure and HLA in healthy donors. Study-wide results and caveats: Rarity held for most TCR sequences, but there were some public TCRs that occurred in many donors.

TCRdb keeps only in-frame clones here, not all; method: immunoSEQ multiplex PCR. This table has 150,000 to 200,000 clones, 90% to 97% appearing once. In germline, CDR1 is KGHSH, CDR2 LQKENI. Losses at the gene ends were 4 bases for V and 7 bases for J; bases not matched to a gene: 11. The CDR3 is 16 residues long. As to this clone: The antigen remains undetermined.

This TCR came from a woman aged 18-29 years in good health and CMV-seronegative. The sequenced material came from PBMCs. This chain connects TRBV18 to TRBJ1-4; 8 bases match TRBD1. The CDR3, as DNA: TGTGCCAGCTCACAATCCGCTGACAGGGGAGGTGAAAAACTGTTTTTT. Protein sequence: CASSQSADRGGEKLFF.